Listed here are 13 T cell receptor beta chains from one sample, sequenced in a study of blood T cells in healthy people across ages. Combining a sample-barcoded 5' primer with a J-beta primer mix, a second PCR ran for about 6 to 12 cycles. Via MiXCR, TCRdb re-called the 5' RACE reads, giving one row per CDR3 protein. The table records 750,000 to 850,000 distinct CDR3 sequences, around a quarter of them present only once. A further study also used this sample, focusing on T cells of mothers and their children.

The sequencing sample was made of blood. The receptor source for this set is a boy aged 5-17 years in good health.

The sample holds a few counts of this clonotype. The CDR3 region is CSGGLANYNEQFF. The CDR3 nucleotides are TGCAGCGGGGGACTAGCGAACTACAATGAGCAGTTCTTC. The V and J genes are TRBV29-1 and TRBJ2-1; 10 nucleotides line up with TRBD2. CDR1 is SQVTM, CDR2 ANQGSEA, per germline. This CDR3 region has 13 residues. The trim removed 7 bases at V and 3 bases at J, leaving 3 bases unmatched.

This chain connects TRBV7-2 to TRBJ2-4; TRBD2 might be the D (5 bases). Germline V gene lookup returns CDR1 SGHTA and CDR2 FQGNSA. CDR3 length: 14 amino acids. V was pared by 3 bases and J by 3 bases, with 9 bases between. The CDR3 here is CASSFSGSKNIQYF. For the CDR3, the DNA is TGTGCCAGCAGCTTTTCTGGGAGCAAAAACATTCAGTACTTC.

The chain is built from TRBV7-6 and TRBJ2-7, with D tentatively TRBD2 (7 bases). This CDR3 has 13 residues. The germline gives CDR1 SGHVS, CDR2 FNYEAQ. Between the trimmed V and J ends, which lost 5 bases and 6 bases, there was a span of 14 bases. The CDR3 loop is CASSTTGGAEQYF. In nucleotides, the CDR3 is TGTGCCAGCAGCACCACGGGGGGCGCCGAGCAGTACTTC.

V gene TRBV29-1 combines with J gene TRBJ2-3; 9 nucleotides match TRBD2. CDR3 length: 15 residues. The V and J ends lost 5 bases and 1 base, in that order; junction bases with no gene match: 7. CDR1 SQVTM and CDR2 ANQGSEA come from the germline V gene. CDR3 DNA: TGCAGCGTTCTAGGAGAGCGGGGGGGCACAGATACGCAGTATTTT. Protein sequence: CSVLGERGGTDTQYF.

This clonotype was counted a few times. CDR3 in DNA: TGTGCCAGCAGCTTACCACTAGTGGGATTAGATACGCAGTATTTT. Protein sequence: CASSLPLVGLDTQYF. The rearrangement links TRBV7-9 to TRBJ2-3, with D possibly being TRBD2 (5 bases). Germline V gene sequence: CDR1 SEHNR, CDR2 FQNEAQ (reference sequence). V was cut by 2 bases and J by 5 bases, with 14 bases left in between. This CDR3 region has 15 residues.

The rearrangement joins TRBV4-3 to TRBJ2-3; TRBD1 aligns across 8 bases. The CDR3 is 14 residues long. V was clipped by 4 bases and J by 5 bases; unmatched bases: 5. Germline V gene lookup returns CDR1 LGHNA and CDR2 YSLEER. The CDR3 DNA reads TGCGCCAGCAGCCTTGGACAGGGTGAAGATACGCAGTATTTT. Translation: CASSLGQGEDTQYF.

The genes are TRBV2 and TRBJ2-7, with 8 positions matching TRBD1. The V segment lost 6 bases and the J segment 3 bases; nucleotides outside the gene matches: 7. The germline V gene has CDR1 SNHLY and CDR2 FYNNEI. This CDR3 has 14 residues. CDR3 nucleotides: TGTGCCAGCAGCCCGGGACAGGCTAACTACGAGCAGTACTTC. It specifies CASSPGQANYEQYF. Combining the CDR3 with reference TRBV2 and TRBJ2-7 gives the whole variable domain EPEVTQTPSHQVTQMGQEVILRCVPISNHLYFYWYRQILGQKVEFLVSFYNNEISEKSEIFDDQFSVERPDGSNFTLKIRSTKLEDSAMYFCASSPGQANYEQYFGPGTRLTVT.

This clonotype was seen only a few times. The chain is built from TRBV7-2 and TRBJ1-2; no reliable D call. The V and J ends lost 3 bases and 6 bases respectively, with 17 bases between them. This CDR3 comprises 15 residues. In germline, CDR1 is SGHTA, CDR2 FQGNSA. As DNA, the CDR3 is TGTGCCAGCAGCTTCTCGGCCAGTACATGGAATGGCTACACCTTC. It yields the protein CASSFSASTWNGYTF. The complete variable domain, with remaining parts taken from reference TRBV7-2 and TRBJ1-2, reads GAGVSQSPSNKVTEKGKDVELRCDPISGHTALYWYRQSLGQGLEFLIYFQGNSAPDKSGLPSDRFSAERTGGSVSTLTIQRTQQEDSAVYLCASSFSASTWNGYTFGSGTRLTVV.

This clonotype was seen only a few times. This chain links TRBV29-1 with TRBJ2-1; possible D gene TRBD1, 6 bases. The assigned J gene may be wrong: the sequence end matches TRBJ2-7 better. Per the germline V gene, CDR1 is SQVTM and CDR2 is ANQGSEA. This CDR3 is built from 11 residues. This CDR3 reads CNAGQNYEQYF. DNA for the CDR3: TGCAACGCCGGACAGAACTACGAGCAGTACTTC.

The gene calls are TRBV6-2 or TRBV6-3 and TRBJ2-1, with D perhaps given as TRBD1 or TRBD2 (5 bases each). The J call is uncertain, as TRBJ2-7 better fits the DNA end. CDR1 is MNHEY, CDR2 SVGEGT, per germline. The CDR3 has 14 residues. As DNA, the CDR3 is TGTGCCAGCAGTCACTTTGAGGGGACCTACGAGCAGTACTTC. Residues: CASSHFEGTYEQYF.

This clonotype occurred a few times. The chain joins TRBV29-1 to TRBJ1-1; a weak D match, TRBD1 (5 bases). Looked up from germline, CDR1 is SQVTM and CDR2 is ANQGSEA. This CDR3 has 15 amino acids. V was cut by 2 bases and J by 3 bases, with 16 bases left in between. The CDR3 DNA follows: TGCAGCGTTGAATTGGTAGGGCCGGGGGACACTGAAGCTTTCTTT. It translates to CSVELVGPGDTEAFF.

This chain connects TRBV5-1 to TRBJ2-3, with D maybe TRBD2 (6 bases). Per germline, CDR1 SGHRS and CDR2 YFSETQ. The CDR3 consists of 16 residues. V was pared by 6 bases and J by 4 bases, with 21 bases between. The DNA for the CDR3 is TGCGCCAGCAAGGATGGCGTGCGACTAGGTTCAGATACGCAGTATTTT. Its translation: CASKDGVRLGSDTQYF.

This clonotype has just one count. The chain uses TRBV11-2 and TRBJ2-5; D could derive from TRBD1 or TRBD2 (7 bases each). Judging by the DNA end, TRBJ2-7 fits better; the J call may be wrong. Germline-derived CDR1 and CDR2 are SGHAT and FQNNGV. This CDR3 has 17 residues. CDR3 nucleotide sequence: TGTGCCAGCAGATCAGGGGGGGGCTCACAGGTTTTTGGCGAGCAGTACTTC. Translating it yields CASRSGGGSQVFGEQYF.